Each of the 23 T cell receptor beta chains below was sequenced from the same sample in a study of blood T cell repertoires in COVID-19. Here immunoSEQ multiplex PCR was the method, and the copy in TCRdb shows in-frame clones only, minus some. The repertoire holds tens of thousands of clones, with 82% as singletons. Sequenced material: peripheral blood. These receptors were collected from a man older than 75 with COVID-19, enrolled during active disease.

The chain couples TRBV7-9 to TRBJ1-2, with D tentatively TRBD1 (5 bases). The CDR3 runs to 14 residues. Germline V CDR1 and CDR2: SEHNR, FQNEAQ (reference sequence). V lost 1 base and J lost 4, with 10 bases in between. The CDR3, as DNA: TGTGCCAGCAGCTTAGTCCGGGGGGGCTATGGCTACACCTTC. Encoded protein: CASSLVRGGYGYTF.

J is TRBJ1-1 and V is TRBV5-1, with TRBD1 matching 8 bases. Trimming took 0 bases from V and 5 from J; bases not matched to a gene: 9. In germline, CDR1 is SGHRS, CDR2 YFSETQ. This CDR3 spans 16 amino acids. Here the CDR3 reads CASSLDQGATGTEAFF. For the CDR3, the DNA is TGCGCCAGCAGCTTGGACCAGGGGGCTACGGGGACTGAAGCTTTCTTT.

The chain employs TRBV4-2 and TRBJ1-6; D gene uncertain. The germline V gene encodes CDR1 LGHNA and CDR2 YNFKEQ. The length of the CDR3 is 17 residues. Between the trimmed V and J ends, which lost 3 bases and 0 bases, there was a span of 12 bases. CDR3 loop: CASSHEGQSSYNSPLHF. The CDR3 bases are TGTGCCAGCAGCCACGAGGGTCAGAGCTCCTATAATTCACCCCTCCACTTT.

This chain joins TRBV6-6 and TRBJ1-5, with D possibly being TRBD1 (6 bases). CDR1 and CDR2 (germline): MNHNY, SVGAGI (reference sequence). The V gene lost 2 bases and the J gene lost 7 bases, with 6 bases spanning the gap. The length of the CDR3 is 12 residues. DNA for the CDR3: TGTGCCAGCAGTTACGGGGGCCAGCCCCAGCATTTT. It is translated as CASSYGGQPQHF.

The V gene is TRBV28, the J gene TRBJ1-2; 7 bases line up with TRBD1. V was clipped by 5 bases and J by 4 bases; unmatched bases: 10. The germline gives CDR1 MDHEN, CDR2 SYDVKM. The CDR3 has 15 residues. CDR3 DNA sequence: TGTGCCAGCAGTCCCCATAGGGGACAGTTCTATGGCTACACCTTC. It specifies CASSPHRGQFYGYTF.

The sample holds a few counts of this clone. The chain couples TRBV4-2 to TRBJ1-2; 7 positions agree with TRBD1. This CDR3 contains 15 residues. Germline loops: CDR1 LGHNA, CDR2 YNFKEQ. Germline trimming cut 4 bases from V and 2 bases from J; bases unmatched to any gene: 7. For the CDR3, the DNA is TGTGCCAGCAGCCGGGCGGGACAGCCAAACTATGGCTACACCTTC. This codes for CASSRAGQPNYGYTF.

The chain has TRBV5-1 and TRBJ1-1, with 9 bases fitting TRBD1. Germline loops: CDR1 SGHRS, CDR2 YFSETQ. The CDR3 covers 17 residues. V lost 5 bases to trimming and J lost 0 bases; unmatched junction nucleotides: 11. The CDR3 DNA follows: TGCGCCAGCAGGGCGGACAGGGGCTCTCGGATGAACACTGAAGCTTTCTTT. It encodes CASRADRGSRMNTEAFF.

V is TRBV19 and J is TRBJ1-4; the match to TRBD1 covers 7 bases. The length of the CDR3 is 14 residues. V was clipped by 10 bases and J by 0 bases; unmatched bases: 5. Germline V gene lookup returns CDR1 LNHDA and CDR2 SQIVND (reference sequence). The CDR3 DNA reads as TGTGCCACCGAGGGGGCTGCAACTAATGAAAAACTGTTTTTT. Its translation is CATEGAATNEKLFF.

The J gene is TRBJ2-7, the V gene TRBV28, with a weak D call TRBD2 (7 bases). Germline V gene sequence: CDR1 MDHEN, CDR2 SYDVKM. The V end lost 7 bases, the J end lost 0 bases, and 25 bases lay between the germline ends. The CDR3 is made up of 18 amino acids. The CDR3 spells CASTGYEGGDVSSYEQYF. In nucleotides, the CDR3 is TGTGCCAGCACCGGTTATGAGGGGGGGGACGTAAGCTCCTACGAGCAGTACTTC.

V and J are TRBV9 and TRBJ2-3, with 10 positions matching TRBD1. Unmatched junction bases numbered 3, after V lost 0 bases and J lost 5 bases. The CDR3 is made up of 15 amino acids. The germline CDR1 and CDR2 sequences are SGDLS and YYNGEE. The DNA of the CDR3 is TGTGCCAGCAGCGTAGGGGGACAGGGGCTAGATACGCAGTATTTT. As protein: CASSVGGQGLDTQYF.

The chain carries TRBV10-3 and TRBJ1-1; D may be TRBD1 (5 bases). V dropped 8 bases and J dropped 3 bases, with 13 bases sitting between them. CDR1 is ENHRY and CDR2 is SYGVKD in the germline V gene. The CDR3 length is 13 residues. The CDR3 DNA is TGTGCCATCGGGGCAGTAGATGACACTGAAGCTTTCTTT. Residues: CAIGAVDDTEAFF.

Comments on this clone: Other DNA sequences in the sample encode the same CDR3. The gene calls are TRBV2 and TRBJ1-1; D not certain. Germline V lookup: CDR1 SNHLY, CDR2 FYNNEI. The CDR3 runs to 13 residues. Trimming left V 3 bases short and J 4 bases short, with 9 bases between. In nucleotides, the CDR3 is TGTGCCAGCAGTGAGCGGGGTAGCACTGAAGCTTTCTTT. Translation: CASSERGSTEAFF. Variable domain in full (rest from reference TRBV2 and TRBJ1-1): EPEVTQTPSHQVTQMGQEVILRCVPISNHLYFYWYRQILGQKVEFLVSFYNNEISEKSEIFDDQFSVERPDGSNFTLKIRSTKLEDSAMYFCASSERGSTEAFFGQGTRLTVV.

The chain is built from TRBV7-9 and TRBJ2-7; possible D gene TRBD2, 6 bases. The germline gives CDR1 SEHNR, CDR2 FQNEAQ (reference sequence). CDR3 size: 13 residues. Trimming cost V 2 bases and J 5 bases, with 10 bases left between them. The CDR3 reads CASSLSGGDEQYF. The CDR3 nucleotides read TGTGCCAGCAGCTTAAGTGGCGGGGACGAGCAGTACTTC.

The rearrangement joins TRBV19 to TRBJ1-5, with TRBD1 as a possible D gene (5 bases). Germline lookup yields CDR1 LNHDA and CDR2 SQIVND (reference sequence). This CDR3 is 16 amino acids long. The V end was cut by 3 bases, the J end by 1 base, with 13 bases between. The CDR3 sequence: CASSMSPGQSNQPQHF. CDR3 sequence (DNA): TGTGCCAGTAGTATGAGCCCCGGACAAAGCAATCAGCCCCAGCATTTT.

The V gene is TRBV13, the J gene TRBJ1-1; the D gene is possibly TRBD1 (5 bases). The CDR3 sequence is 15 residues long. Germline V gene sequence: CDR1 PRHDT, CDR2 FYEKMQ (reference sequence). With 3 bases removed from V and 1 base from J, the gap between germline ends came to 12 bases. CDR3 amino acids: CASSFWGVPNTEAFF. CDR3 coding DNA: TGTGCCAGCAGCTTTTGGGGGGTCCCGAACACTGAAGCTTTCTTT.

The chain is built from TRBV7-9 and TRBJ2-5; D may be TRBD1 (5 bases). The V and J ends lost 0 bases and 5 bases respectively, with 19 bases between them. Germline CDR1 reads SEHNR; CDR2 reads FQNEAQ (reference sequence). There are 17 residues in the CDR3. Here the CDR3 reads CASSLAFDRSQGETQYF. The CDR3 DNA reads as TGTGCCAGCAGCTTAGCGTTTGATAGAAGTCAGGGTGAGACCCAGTACTTC.

In the case of this clone: The same CDR3 also results from other DNA sequences found in this sample. This chain connects TRBV5-1 to TRBJ1-5; 10 bases are shared with TRBD1. Per germline, CDR1 SGHRS and CDR2 YFSETQ. The ends lost 4 bases at V and 7 bases at J; junction bases unmatched: 5. The CDR3 contains 14 residues. CDR3 residues: CASSRDRGVQPQHF. Here the CDR3 DNA reads TGCGCCAGCAGCCGGGACAGGGGAGTACAGCCCCAGCATTTT.

The chain is built from TRBV15 and TRBJ2-6; perhaps TRBD2 as D (5 bases). Germline-derived CDR1 and CDR2 are LNHNV and YYDKDF (reference sequence). V was cut by 6 bases and J by 0 bases, with 12 bases left in between. This CDR3 contains 16 residues. The CDR3 protein is CATSHNRGSGANVLTF. CDR3 nucleotide sequence: TGTGCCACCAGTCACAACCGGGGCTCTGGGGCCAACGTCCTGACTTTC.

This rearrangement joins TRBV3-1 (or the pseudogene TRBV3-2) to TRBJ2-5; TRBD2 aligns across 10 bases. V was pared by 0 bases and J by 4 bases, with 8 bases of the junction left unmatched. This CDR3 has 17 residues. Germline V gene data show CDR1 as LGHDT and CDR2 as YNNKEL (reference sequence). CDR3 DNA: TGTGCCAGCAGCCAAGATAGGGCTAGCGGGGGCCCAGAGACCCAGTACTTC. This translates into CASSQDRASGGPETQYF.

The V gene is TRBV15, the J gene TRBJ2-5; 8 nucleotides align to TRBD2. The J segment lost 2 bases and the V segment lost 0 bases, leaving 2 bases of the junction unmatched. CDR1 and CDR2 (germline): LNHNV, YYDKDF (reference sequence). This CDR3 comprises 15 residues. Written as DNA, the CDR3 is TGTGCCACCAGCAGAGACGCGGGGGGACAAGAGACCCAGTACTTC. It yields the protein CATSRDAGGQETQYF.

This clone has more than one count but fewer than ten. The genes are TRBV19 and TRBJ1-1, with D tentatively TRBD1 (5 bases). Deletions cut 5 bases from V and 5 bases from J, with 15 bases between. This CDR3 has 14 residues. Germline V gene lookup returns CDR1 LNHDA and CDR2 SQIVND (reference sequence). In nucleotides, the CDR3 is TGTGCCAGTAGTTCAGGCCCAGCAGGGACTGAAGCTTTCTTT. Translation: CASSSGPAGTEAFF.

V and J are TRBV19 and TRBJ2-4, with 8 bases fitting TRBD1. V lost 5 bases, J lost 0 bases, and 9 bases stayed unmatched. The V gene's germline CDR1 is LNHDA and CDR2 SQIVND (reference sequence). The CDR3 is 17 amino acids. CDR3: CASSPHRQGSAKNIQYF. The CDR3 coding sequence is TGTGCCAGTAGTCCACACCGACAGGGGTCAGCCAAAAACATTCAGTACTTC. Variable domain in full (rest from reference TRBV19 and TRBJ2-4): DGGITQSPKYLFRKEGQNVTLSCEQNLNHDAMYWYRQDPGQGLRLIYYSQIVNDFQKGDIAEGYSVSREKKESFPLTVTSAQKNPTAFYLCASSPHRQGSAKNIQYFGAGTRLSVL.

This clone came up once. The rearrangement joins TRBV19 to TRBJ2-3; 7 positions agree with TRBD2. Germline V gene sequence: CDR1 LNHDA, CDR2 SQIVND (reference sequence). The V and J ends lost 6 bases and 4 bases, in that order; junction bases with no gene match: 13. The CDR3 contains 16 residues. The CDR3 region is CASSPPSAGVSDTQYF. CDR3 DNA sequence: TGTGCCAGTAGCCCACCAAGCGCGGGAGTGTCAGATACGCAGTATTTT.